The present TCR beta chain was sequenced within a study of identical twins. Study conclusions and caveats: The study found weaker excess twin sharing in beta out-of-frame sequences. Model-predicted out-of-frame TCR alpha sharing fell below observed values in monozygotic twins. Out-of-frame alpha sequences shared by twins were enriched for low generation probability. High-abundance cord blood beta clonotypes had fewer insertions; memory repertoires showed none.

Each CDR3 protein is one row after TCRdb ran MiXCR on the 5' RACE reads. The sample contains some 500,000 distinct CDR3 sequences, about 14% of which appear only once. The CDR3 has 17 amino acids. Trimming stripped 4 bases from V and 5 bases from J, with 23 bases between. In germline, CDR1 is KGHDR, CDR2 SFDVKD. This clonotype was detected only a few times. Antigen specificity is unknown. This sample also belongs to another study, concerning yellow fever vaccine responses in identical twins.

This receptor was taken from a woman younger than 30 in good health. The V call is TRBV24-1, the J call TRBJ2-7; a possible D gene is TRBD2 (7 bases). Sequenced input: CD4+ T cells sorted from blood. CDR3 residues: CATSDPVGGGAENEQYF. The CDR3, as DNA: TGTGCCACCAGTGACCCCGTTGGGGGGGGGGCGGAGAACGAGCAGTACTTC.